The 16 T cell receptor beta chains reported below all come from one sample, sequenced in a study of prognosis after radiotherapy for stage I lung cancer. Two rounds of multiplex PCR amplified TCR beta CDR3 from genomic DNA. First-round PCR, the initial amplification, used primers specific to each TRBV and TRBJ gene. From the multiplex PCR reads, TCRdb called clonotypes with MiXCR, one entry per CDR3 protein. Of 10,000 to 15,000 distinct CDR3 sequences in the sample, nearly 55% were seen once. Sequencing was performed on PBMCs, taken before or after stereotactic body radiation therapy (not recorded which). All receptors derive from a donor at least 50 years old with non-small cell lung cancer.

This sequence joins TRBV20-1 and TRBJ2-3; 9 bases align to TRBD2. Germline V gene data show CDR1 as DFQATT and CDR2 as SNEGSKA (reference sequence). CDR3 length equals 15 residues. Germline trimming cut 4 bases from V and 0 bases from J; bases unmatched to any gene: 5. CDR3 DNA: TGCAGTGCTATGGCGGGGGGGCCTAGCACAGATACGCAGTATTTT. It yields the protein CSAMAGGPSTDTQYF.

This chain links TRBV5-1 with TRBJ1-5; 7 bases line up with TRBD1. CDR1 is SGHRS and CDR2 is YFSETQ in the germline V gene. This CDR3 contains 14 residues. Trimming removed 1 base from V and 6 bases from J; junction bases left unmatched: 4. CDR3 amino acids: CASSLRQGGQPQHF. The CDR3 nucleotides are TGCGCCAGCAGCTTGAGACAGGGAGGTCAGCCCCAGCATTTT.

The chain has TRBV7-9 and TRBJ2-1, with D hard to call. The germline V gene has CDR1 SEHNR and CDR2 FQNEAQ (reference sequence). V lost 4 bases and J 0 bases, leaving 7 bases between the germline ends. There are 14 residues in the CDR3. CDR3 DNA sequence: TGTGCCAGCAGCTCGTATCCCTCCTACAATGAGCAGTTCTTC. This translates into CASSSYPSYNEQFF.

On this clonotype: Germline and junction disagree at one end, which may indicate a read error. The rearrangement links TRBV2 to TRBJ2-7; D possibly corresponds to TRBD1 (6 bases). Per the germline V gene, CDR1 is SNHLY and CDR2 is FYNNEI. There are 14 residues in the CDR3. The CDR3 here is CASRRQDLGYEKYF. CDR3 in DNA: TGTGCCAGCAGAAGACAGGACTTGGGCTACGAGAAGTACTTC.

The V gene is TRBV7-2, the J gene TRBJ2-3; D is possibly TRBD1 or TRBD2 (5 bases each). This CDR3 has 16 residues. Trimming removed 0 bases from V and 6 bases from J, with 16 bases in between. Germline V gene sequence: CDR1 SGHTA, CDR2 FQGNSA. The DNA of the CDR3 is TGTGCCAGCAGCTTAGCGGGGGATGGTATCGCGGATACGCAGTATTTT. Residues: CASSLAGDGIADTQYF. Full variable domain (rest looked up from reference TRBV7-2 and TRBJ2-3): GAGVSQSPSNKVTEKGKDVELRCDPISGHTALYWYRQSLGQGLEFLIYFQGNSAPDKSGLPSDRFSAERTGGSVSTLTIQRTQQEDSAVYLCASSLAGDGIADTQYFGPGTRLTVL.

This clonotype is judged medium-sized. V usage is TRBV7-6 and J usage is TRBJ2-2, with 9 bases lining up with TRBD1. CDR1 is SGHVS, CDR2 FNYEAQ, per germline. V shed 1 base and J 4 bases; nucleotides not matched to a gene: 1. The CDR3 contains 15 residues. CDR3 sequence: CASSLGQGVTGELFF. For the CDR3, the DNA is TGTGCCAGCAGCTTAGGACAGGGGGTCACCGGGGAGCTGTTTTTT.

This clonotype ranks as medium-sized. The chain's CDR3 is CASSISGTTDTQYF. The CDR3 bases are TGTGCCAGTAGTATATCTGGTACAACAGATACGCAGTATTTT. The chain combines TRBV19 with TRBJ2-3, with D hard to call. The CDR3 sequence is 14 residues long. Germline CDR1 and CDR2: LNHDA and SQIVND (reference sequence). Trimming left V 2 bases short and J 3 bases short, with 9 bases between.

CDR3 sequence (DNA): TGTGCCAGCAGCTTAGGGCAGGACCTTTACCAAGAGACCCAGTACTTC. This sequence encodes CASSLGQDLYQETQYF. This chain joins TRBV7-9 and TRBJ2-5; no clear D gene. The germline V gene has CDR1 SEHNR and CDR2 FQNEAQ (reference sequence). The CDR3 sequence is 16 residues long. Trimming stripped 1 base from V and 0 bases from J, with 12 bases between.

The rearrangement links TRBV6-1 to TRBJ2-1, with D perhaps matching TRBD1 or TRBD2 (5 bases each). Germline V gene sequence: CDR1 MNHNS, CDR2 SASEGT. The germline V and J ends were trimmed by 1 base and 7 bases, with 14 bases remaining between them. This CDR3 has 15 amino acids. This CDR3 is CASSEEEGSVNEQFF. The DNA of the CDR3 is TGTGCCAGCAGTGAAGAAGAGGGGAGTGTAAATGAGCAGTTCTTC.

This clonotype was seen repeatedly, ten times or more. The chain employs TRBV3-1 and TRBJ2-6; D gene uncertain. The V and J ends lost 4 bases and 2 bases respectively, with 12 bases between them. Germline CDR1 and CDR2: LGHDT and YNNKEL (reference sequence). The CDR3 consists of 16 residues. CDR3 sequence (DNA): TGTGCCAGCAGCCCCCCCGTAATGCCTGGGGCCAACGTCCTGACTTTC. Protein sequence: CASSPPVMPGANVLTF.

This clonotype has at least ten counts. The CDR3 DNA reads TGTGCCAGCAGGCCCGGGACGGGTGATTCACCCCTCCACTTT. This codes for CASRPGTGDSPLHF. The chain is built from TRBV5-4 and TRBJ1-6, with a possible D match to TRBD1 (5 bases). With 5 bases removed from V and 8 bases from J, the gap between germline ends came to 14 bases. Looked up from germline, CDR1 is SGHNT and CDR2 is YYREEE (reference sequence). This CDR3 spans 14 amino acids.

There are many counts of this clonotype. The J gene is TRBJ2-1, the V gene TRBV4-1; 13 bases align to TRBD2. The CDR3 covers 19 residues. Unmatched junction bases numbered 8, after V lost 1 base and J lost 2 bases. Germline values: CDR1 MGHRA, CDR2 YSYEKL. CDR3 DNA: TGCGCCAGCAGCCAAGGCCGGACTAGCGGGAGCCCCCCCTACAATGAGCAGTTCTTC. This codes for CASSQGRTSGSPPYNEQFF.

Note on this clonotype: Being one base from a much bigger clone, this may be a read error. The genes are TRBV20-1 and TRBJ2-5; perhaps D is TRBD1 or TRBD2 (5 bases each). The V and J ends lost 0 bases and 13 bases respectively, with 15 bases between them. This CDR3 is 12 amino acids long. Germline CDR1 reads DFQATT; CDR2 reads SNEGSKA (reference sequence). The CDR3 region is CSAREGVEDLYF. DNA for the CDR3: TGCAGTGCTAGAGAAGGGGTTGAGGACTTGTACTTC.

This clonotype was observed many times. This chain's CDR3 is CASSTDGSSGNTIYF. CDR3 nucleotides: TGTGCCAGCAGCACCGACGGAAGCTCTGGAAACACCATATATTTT. The rearrangement joins TRBV5-4 to TRBJ1-3; no clear D. V lost 4 bases and J lost 0, with 11 bases in between. In germline, CDR1 is SGHNT, CDR2 YYREEE (reference sequence). The CDR3 loop spans 15 amino acids.

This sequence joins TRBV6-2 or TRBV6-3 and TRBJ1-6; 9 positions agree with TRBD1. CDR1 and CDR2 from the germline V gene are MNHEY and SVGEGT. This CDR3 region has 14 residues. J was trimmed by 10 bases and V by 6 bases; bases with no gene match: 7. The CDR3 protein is CASRPGQGGSPLHF. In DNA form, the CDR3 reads TGTGCCAGCAGGCCGGGACAGGGTGGATCACCCCTCCACTTT.

CDR3 DNA: TGTGCCGGAGGAGGATGGCAGGTCCACTCTTGGGTCAACGTCCTGACTTTC. Encoded protein: CAGGGWQVHSWVNVLTF. V is TRBV6-1 and J is TRBJ2-6, with D possibly matching TRBD2 (5 bases). The germline V gene encodes CDR1 MNHNS and CDR2 SASEGT. The CDR3 runs 17 residues. Trimming shortened V by 11 bases and J by 9 bases, and 29 bases separated the two germline ends.